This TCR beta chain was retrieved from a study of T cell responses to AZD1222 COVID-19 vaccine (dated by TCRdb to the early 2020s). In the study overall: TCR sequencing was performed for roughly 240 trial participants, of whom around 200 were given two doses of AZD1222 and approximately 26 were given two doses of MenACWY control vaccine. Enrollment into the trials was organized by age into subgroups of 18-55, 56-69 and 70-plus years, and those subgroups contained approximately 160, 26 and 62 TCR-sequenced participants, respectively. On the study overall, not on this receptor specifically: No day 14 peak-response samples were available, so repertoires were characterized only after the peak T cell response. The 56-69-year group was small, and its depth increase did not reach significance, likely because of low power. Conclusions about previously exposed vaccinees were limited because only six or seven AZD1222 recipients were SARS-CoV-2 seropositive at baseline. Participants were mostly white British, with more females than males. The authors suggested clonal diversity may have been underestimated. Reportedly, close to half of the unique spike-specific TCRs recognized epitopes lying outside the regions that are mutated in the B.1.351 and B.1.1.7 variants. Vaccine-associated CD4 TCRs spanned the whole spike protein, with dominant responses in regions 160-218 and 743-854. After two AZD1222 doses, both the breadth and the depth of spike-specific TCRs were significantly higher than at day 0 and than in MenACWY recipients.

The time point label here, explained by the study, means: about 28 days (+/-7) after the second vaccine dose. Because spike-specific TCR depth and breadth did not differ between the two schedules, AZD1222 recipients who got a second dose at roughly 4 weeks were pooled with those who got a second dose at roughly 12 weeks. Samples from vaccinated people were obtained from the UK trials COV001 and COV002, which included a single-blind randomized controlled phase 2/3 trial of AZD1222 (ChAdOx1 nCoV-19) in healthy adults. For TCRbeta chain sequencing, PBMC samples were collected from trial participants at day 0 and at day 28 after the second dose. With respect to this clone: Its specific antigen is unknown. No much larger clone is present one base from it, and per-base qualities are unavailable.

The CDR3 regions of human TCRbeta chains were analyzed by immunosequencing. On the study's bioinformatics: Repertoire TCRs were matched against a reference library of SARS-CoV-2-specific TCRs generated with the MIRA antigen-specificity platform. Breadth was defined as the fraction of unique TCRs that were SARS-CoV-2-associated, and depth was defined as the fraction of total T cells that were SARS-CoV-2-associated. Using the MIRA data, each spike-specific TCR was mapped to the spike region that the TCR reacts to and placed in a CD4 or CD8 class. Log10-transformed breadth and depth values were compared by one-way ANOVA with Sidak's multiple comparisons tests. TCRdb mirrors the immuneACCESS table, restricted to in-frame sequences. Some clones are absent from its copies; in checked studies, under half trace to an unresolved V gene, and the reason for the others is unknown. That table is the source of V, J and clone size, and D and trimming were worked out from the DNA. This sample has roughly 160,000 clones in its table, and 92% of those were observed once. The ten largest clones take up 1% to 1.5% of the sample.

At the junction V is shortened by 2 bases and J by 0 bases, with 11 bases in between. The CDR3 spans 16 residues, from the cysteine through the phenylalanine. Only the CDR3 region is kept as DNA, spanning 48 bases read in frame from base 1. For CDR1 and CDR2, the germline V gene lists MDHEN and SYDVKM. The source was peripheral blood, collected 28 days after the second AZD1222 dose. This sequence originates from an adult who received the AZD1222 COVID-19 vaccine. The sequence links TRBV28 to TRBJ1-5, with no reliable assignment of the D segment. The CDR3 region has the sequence CASSLRLRNSNQPQHF. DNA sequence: TGTGCCAGCAGTTTACGACTAAGGAATAGCAATCAGCCCCAGCATTTT.